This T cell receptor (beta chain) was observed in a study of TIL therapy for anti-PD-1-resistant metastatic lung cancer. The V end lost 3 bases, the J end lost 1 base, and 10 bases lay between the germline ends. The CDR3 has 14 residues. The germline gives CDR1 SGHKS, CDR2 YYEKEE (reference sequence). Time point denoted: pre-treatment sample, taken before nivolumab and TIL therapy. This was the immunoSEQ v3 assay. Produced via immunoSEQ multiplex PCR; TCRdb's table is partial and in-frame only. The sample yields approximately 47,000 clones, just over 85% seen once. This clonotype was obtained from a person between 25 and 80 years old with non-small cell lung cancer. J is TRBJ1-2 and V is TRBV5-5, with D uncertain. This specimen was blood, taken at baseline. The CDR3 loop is CASSSEGINYGYTF. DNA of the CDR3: TGTGCCAGCAGCTCTGAAGGGATTAACTATGGCTACACCTTC.